The 20 T cell receptor beta chains below all came from one sample that was sequenced in a study of prognosis after radiotherapy for stage I lung cancer (dated by TCRdb to the early 2020s). TCRdb names Illumina HiSeq 3000 as the instrument used. Two rounds of multiplex PCR were used to amplify the TCR beta CDR3 region from genomic DNA. In the first PCR round, primers specific to each TRBV and TRBJ gene were used, and the primer sequences were filed in Chinese patent CN105087789A. The raw public reads went through TCRdb reprocessing: fastp at Q25, MiXCR clone calling, in-frame beta chains kept. Entries that share a CDR3 protein sequence are merged under the most common genes and DNA. The sample records 11,000 to 15,000 distinct CDR3 sequences, 25% to 35% of which are singletons. About 10% of the sample comes from the top ten. Sequences were derived from PBMCs, sampled before or after stereotactic body radiation therapy (not recorded which). The receptors come from a donor over 45 with non-small cell lung cancer.

With regard to this clonotype: Mismatch with germline at one junction end may stem from a read error. The rearrangement links TRBV12-3 or TRBV12-4 to TRBJ2-7; TRBD2 matches at 10 bases. The CDR3 extends over 16 amino acids. The CDR3, as DNA: TGTGCCAGCAGCCGAAGGACTAGCGGAAGTTCCCACGATCAGTACTTC. It translates to CASSRRTSGSSHDQYF.

This clonotype has at least ten counts. Sequence at one end of the junction differs from germline and may be a read error. The chain carries TRBV28 and TRBJ2-7, with D possibly being TRBD1 (6 bases). Germline CDR1 reads MDHEN; CDR2 reads SYDVKM. CDR3 size: 10 residues. In DNA form, the CDR3 reads TGTGCCAGCGGAAGACAGGCCCAGCACTTC. It translates to CASGRQAQHF.

This sequence joins TRBV6-1 and TRBJ2-7, with TRBD2 matching 9 bases. V shed 5 bases, J shed 2 bases, and the junction held 7 bases outside the gene matches. CDR3 length: 15 residues. The germline V gene encodes CDR1 MNHNS and CDR2 SASEGT. For the CDR3, the DNA is TGTGCCAGCAGTCCTAGCGGGACTTCAACCTACGAGCAGTACTTC. Protein product: CASSPSGTSTYEQYF.

Many counts were recorded for this clonotype. This chain joins TRBV24-1 and TRBJ1-2; D remains unclear. CDR1 KGHDR and CDR2 SFDVKD come from the germline V gene. V was clipped by 5 bases and J by 2 bases, with 8 bases between them. The CDR3 spans 13 residues. DNA for the CDR3: TGTGCCACCAGTGTTCGGGGAAACTATGGCTACACCTTC. Amino acid sequence: CATSVRGNYGYTF.

Sample share makes this clonotype medium-sized. The rearrangement uses TRBV6-1 and TRBJ2-6; no firm D call. The germline CDR1 and CDR2 sequences are MNHNS and SASEGT. The CDR3 runs to 15 residues. The V end was cut by 1 base, the J end by 0 bases, with 4 bases between. The CDR3 is CASSEDSSGANVLTF. DNA for the CDR3: TGTGCCAGCAGTGAAGACAGCTCTGGGGCCAACGTCCTGACTTTC.

The genes are TRBV6-2 or TRBV6-3 and TRBJ2-7, with D uncertain. The CDR3 is 11 amino acids. Between the trimmed V and J ends, which lost 5 bases and 10 bases, there was a span of 12 bases. CDR1 MNHEY and CDR2 SVGEGT come from the germline V gene. CDR3 region: CASSLLTYQYF. The CDR3 bases are TGTGCCAGCAGTCTCCTGACCTACCAGTACTTC.

At least ten counts were recorded for this clonotype. The V and J genes are TRBV20-1 and TRBJ2-7, with 7 bases fitting TRBD1. This CDR3 has 18 residues. Germline V CDR1 and CDR2: DFQATT, SNEGSKA (reference sequence). The ends lost 0 bases at V and 0 bases at J; junction bases unmatched: 14. The CDR3 sequence is CSARELRTGTDSSYEQYF. CDR3 bases: TGCAGTGCTAGAGAATTGCGGACCGGGACAGACAGCTCCTACGAGCAGTACTTC.

The chain combines TRBV3-1 with TRBJ2-1; TRBD2 matches 10 bases. V dropped 1 base and J dropped 10; count of bases not matched to a gene: 4. This CDR3 spans 14 amino acids. CDR1 is LGHDT, CDR2 YNNKEL, per germline (reference sequence). The DNA of the CDR3 is TGTGCCAGCAGCCAAGGGACTAGCGGTAACGAGCAGTTCTTC. It translates to CASSQGTSGNEQFF.

This clonotype was seen many times. This sequence joins TRBV11-2 and TRBJ2-7; D is ambiguous. Germline V gene lookup returns CDR1 SGHAT and CDR2 FQNNGV. The CDR3 extends over 15 amino acids. Trimming stripped 3 bases from V and 2 bases from J, with 14 bases between. In DNA, the CDR3 is TGTGCCAGCAGCTTCAGTAGGGTCCCTACCTACGAGCAGTACTTC. It translates to CASSFSRVPTYEQYF.

On this clonotype: A far larger clone differs by one base, so this is likely a read error. V is TRBV12-3 or TRBV12-4 and J is TRBJ1-6, with D unresolved. The CDR3 is 12 amino acids. V dropped 2 bases and J dropped 9 bases, with 5 bases sitting between them. DNA for the CDR3: TGTGCCAGCAGTTTACGGGGTTCACCCCTCCACTTT. Protein sequence: CASSLRGSPLHF.

This clonotype ranks as medium-sized (0.01 to 0.1%). The chain has TRBV5-1 and TRBJ2-3; tentatively, D is TRBD2 (5 bases). There are 15 residues in the CDR3. The germline V gene has CDR1 SGHRS and CDR2 YFSETQ. V was pared by 2 bases and J by 0 bases, with 10 bases between. CDR3 sequence (DNA): TGCGCCAGCAGCTTACTAGACCCTAGCACAGATACGCAGTATTTT. This translates into CASSLLDPSTDTQYF.

The sample holds many counts of this clonotype. V and J are TRBV7-9 and TRBJ2-2, with TRBD2 matching 12 bases. This CDR3 is built from 15 residues. The V gene end was trimmed by 2 bases and the J gene end by 6 bases; junction bases not matched to a gene: 1. The germline gives CDR1 SEHNR, CDR2 FQNEAQ (reference sequence). CDR3 region: CASSLRLAGAGELFF. The CDR3 DNA reads TGTGCCAGCAGCTTAAGACTAGCGGGAGCCGGGGAGCTGTTTTTT.

A word on this clonotype: A much larger clonotype is one base distant, so this may be a read error. The genes are TRBV2 and TRBJ2-5; 7 nucleotides match TRBD2. The CDR3 contains 15 residues. Germline CDR1 reads SNHLY; CDR2 reads FYNNEI. The trim removed 6 bases at V and 5 bases at J, leaving 12 bases unmatched. The CDR3 DNA sequence: TGTGCCAGCAGGCCTATGGGGGGGTCGGGGGAGACCCAGTACTTC. It yields the protein CASRPMGGSGETQYF.

The rearrangement joins TRBV5-1 to TRBJ2-3, with a tentative D call TRBD1 (5 bases). Germline lookup yields CDR1 SGHRS and CDR2 YFSETQ. Trimming removed 5 bases from V and 1 base from J, with 14 bases in between. CDR3 length: 15 amino acids. DNA of the CDR3: TGCGCCAGCAGTCCTATCAGACAGTGCACAGATACGCAGTATTTT. Translating it yields CASSPIRQCTDTQYF.

Ten or more counts support this clonotype. The junction does not match germline at one end; this may be a read error. This chain uses TRBV6-5 with TRBJ1-1; D call uncertain. Germline V gene data show CDR1 as MNHEY and CDR2 as SVGAGI. The CDR3 contains 14 residues. The CDR3: CASSYTGLNTGAFF. For the CDR3, the DNA is TGTGCCAGCAGTTACACGGGCCTCAACACTGGAGCTTTCTTC.

This clonotype was recorded many times. This chain joins TRBV6-2 or TRBV6-3 and TRBJ1-5; no definite D call. Trimming removed 2 bases at V and 4 bases at J, with 9 bases between. This CDR3 is built from 14 residues. The germline CDR1 and CDR2 sequences are MNHEY and SVGEGT. The CDR3 DNA follows: TGTGCCAGCAGTTACCACAGAGAAAATCAGCCCCAGCATTTT. The encoded protein is CASSYHRENQPQHF.

On this clonotype itself: A single base is all that separates this from a far larger clone, so a read error is likely. Because it lacks the conserved phenylalanine or tryptophan at the end, this CDR3 is likely a read error. The gene calls are TRBV7-3 and TRBJ1-5; D is perhaps TRBD1 (5 bases). Germline V gives CDR1 SGHTA, CDR2 FQGTGA. The CDR3 extends over 15 amino acids. V was trimmed by 6 bases and J by 6 bases, leaving 18 bases between them. The CDR3 coding sequence is TGTGCCAGCAGTGTTGGAAGTGGGGGGGTTCAGCCCCAGCATCTT. Its translation: CASSVGSGGVQPQHL.

This clonotype was counted many times. This chain joins TRBV9 and TRBJ1-4, with 9 bases fitting TRBD1. CDR3 length equals 15 residues. Germline loops: CDR1 SGDLS, CDR2 YYNGEE. V shed 3 bases, J shed 8 bases, and the junction held 8 bases outside the gene matches. The CDR3 sequence: CASSDGTGSHEKLFF. The CDR3 coding sequence is TGTGCCAGCAGCGACGGGACAGGGTCGCACGAAAAACTGTTTTTT.

This clonotype came up many times. CDR3 bases: TGTGCCAGCAGCTCGTGGGACTTGAACACTGAAGCTTTCTTT. This codes for CASSSWDLNTEAFF. The chain links TRBV7-9 to TRBJ1-1, with D perhaps matching TRBD1 (5 bases). Germline V gene sequence: CDR1 SEHNR, CDR2 FQNEAQ (reference sequence). The CDR3 length is 14 residues. V was clipped by 4 bases and J by 0 bases, with 9 bases between them.

This clonotype has ten or more counts. The J gene is TRBJ1-1, the V gene TRBV3-1, with D perhaps matching TRBD1 (5 bases). The germline CDR1 and CDR2 sequences are LGHDT and YNNKEL (reference sequence). This CDR3 has 15 residues. V lost 1 base, J lost 1 base, and 10 bases lay in between. CDR3 DNA sequence: TGTGCCAGCAGCCAAGCCTGGACACCGAACACTGAAGCTTTCTTT. It encodes CASSQAWTPNTEAFF. Together with reference TRBV3-1 and TRBJ1-1, the CDR3 gives the full variable domain: DTAVSQTPKYLVTQMGNDKSIKCEQNLGHDTMYWYKQDSKKFLKIMFSYNNKELIINETVPNRFSPKSPDKAHLNLHINSLELGDSAVYFCASSQAWTPNTEAFFGQGTRLTVV.